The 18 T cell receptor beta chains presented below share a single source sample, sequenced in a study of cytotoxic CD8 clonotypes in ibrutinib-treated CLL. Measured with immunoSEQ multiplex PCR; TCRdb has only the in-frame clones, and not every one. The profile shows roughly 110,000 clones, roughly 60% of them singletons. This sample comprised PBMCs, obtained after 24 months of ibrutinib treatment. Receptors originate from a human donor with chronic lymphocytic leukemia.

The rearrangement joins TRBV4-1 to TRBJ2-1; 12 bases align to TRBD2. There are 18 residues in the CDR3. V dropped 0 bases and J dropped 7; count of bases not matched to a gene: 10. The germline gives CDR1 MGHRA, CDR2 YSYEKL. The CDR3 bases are TGCGCCAGCAGCCAAGAAGGACTAGCGGGGTATGGGTTGAATGAGCAGTTCTTC. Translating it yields CASSQEGLAGYGLNEQFF.

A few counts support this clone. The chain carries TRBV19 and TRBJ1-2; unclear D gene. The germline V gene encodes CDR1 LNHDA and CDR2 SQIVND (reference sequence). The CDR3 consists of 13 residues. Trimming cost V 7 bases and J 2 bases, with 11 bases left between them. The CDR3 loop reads CASTRQANYGYTF. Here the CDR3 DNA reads TGTGCCAGTACCCGGCAGGCAAACTATGGCTACACCTTC.

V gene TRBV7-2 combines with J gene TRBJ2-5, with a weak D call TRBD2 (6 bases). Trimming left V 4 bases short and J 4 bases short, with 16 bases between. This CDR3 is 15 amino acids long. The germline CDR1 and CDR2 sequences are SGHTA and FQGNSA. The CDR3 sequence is CASSSSGLRGETQYF. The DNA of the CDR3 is TGTGCCAGCAGCTCCTCGGGACTTAGGGGAGAGACCCAGTACTTC.

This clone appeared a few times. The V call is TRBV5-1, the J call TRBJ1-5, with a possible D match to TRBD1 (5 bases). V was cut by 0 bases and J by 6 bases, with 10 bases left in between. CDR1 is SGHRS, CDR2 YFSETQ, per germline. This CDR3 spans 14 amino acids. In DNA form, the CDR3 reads TGCGCCAGCAGCTTGGAGGGGCAGGGTCAGCCCCAGCATTTT. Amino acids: CASSLEGQGQPQHF.

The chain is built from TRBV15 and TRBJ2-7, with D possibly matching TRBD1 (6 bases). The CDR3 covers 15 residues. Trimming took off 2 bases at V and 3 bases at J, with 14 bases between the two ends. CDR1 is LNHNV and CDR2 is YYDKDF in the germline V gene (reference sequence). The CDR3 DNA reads TGTGCCACCAGCAGACCGGACAGAGGGGTCTACGAGCAGTACTTC. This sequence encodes CATSRPDRGVYEQYF.

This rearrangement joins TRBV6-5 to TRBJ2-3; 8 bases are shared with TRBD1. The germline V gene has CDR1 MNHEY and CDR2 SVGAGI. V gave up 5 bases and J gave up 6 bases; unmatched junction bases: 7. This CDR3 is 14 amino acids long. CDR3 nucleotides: TGTGCCAGCAGTAAGGGACAGGTGACCGATACGCAGTATTTT. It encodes CASSKGQVTDTQYF.

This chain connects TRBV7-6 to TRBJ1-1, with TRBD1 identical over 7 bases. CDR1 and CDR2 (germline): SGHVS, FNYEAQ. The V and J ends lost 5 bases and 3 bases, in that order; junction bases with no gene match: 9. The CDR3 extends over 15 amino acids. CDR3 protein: CASSDYRGPDTEAFF. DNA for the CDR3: TGTGCCAGCAGCGATTACAGGGGACCTGACACTGAAGCTTTCTTT. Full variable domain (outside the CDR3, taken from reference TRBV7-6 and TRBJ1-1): GAGVSQSPRYKVTKRGQDVALRCDPISGHVSLYWYRQALGQGPEFLTYFNYEAQQDKSGLPNDRFSAERPEGSISTLTIQRTEQRDSAMYRCASSDYRGPDTEAFFGQGTRLTVV.

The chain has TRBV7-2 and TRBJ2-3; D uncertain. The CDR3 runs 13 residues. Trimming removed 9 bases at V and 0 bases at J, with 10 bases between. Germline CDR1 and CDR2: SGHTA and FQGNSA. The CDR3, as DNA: TGTGCCAGTTCGGGCCTTAGCACAGATACGCAGTATTTT. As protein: CASSGLSTDTQYF. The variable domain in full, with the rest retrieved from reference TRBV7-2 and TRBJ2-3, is GAGVSQSPSNKVTEKGKDVELRCDPISGHTALYWYRQSLGQGLEFLIYFQGNSAPDKSGLPSDRFSAERTGGSVSTLTIQRTQQEDSAVYLCASSGLSTDTQYFGPGTRLTVL.

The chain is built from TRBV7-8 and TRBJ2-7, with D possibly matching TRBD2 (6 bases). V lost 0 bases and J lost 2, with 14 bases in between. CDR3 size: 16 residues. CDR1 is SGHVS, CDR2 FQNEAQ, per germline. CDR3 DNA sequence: TGTGCCAGCAGCTTAGCTTTGCGGGGAATTCCCTACGAGCAGTACTTC. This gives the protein CASSLALRGIPYEQYF.

CDR3: CASSLGGASEKLFF. The CDR3 DNA follows: TGTGCCAGCAGCTTAGGGGGGGCGAGTGAAAAACTGTTTTTT. V and J are TRBV5-6 and TRBJ1-4; maybe TRBD1 (6 bases). The V gene's germline CDR1 is SGHDT and CDR2 YYEEEE. The CDR3 spans 14 residues. Trimming left V 2 bases short and J 7 bases short, with 12 bases between.

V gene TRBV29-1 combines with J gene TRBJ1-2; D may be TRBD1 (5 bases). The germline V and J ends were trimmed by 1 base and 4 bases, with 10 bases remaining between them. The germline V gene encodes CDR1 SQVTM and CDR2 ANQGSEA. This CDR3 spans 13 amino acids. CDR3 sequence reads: CSVEVGEGYGYTF. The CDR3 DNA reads TGCAGCGTTGAAGTGGGGGAGGGCTATGGCTACACCTTC.

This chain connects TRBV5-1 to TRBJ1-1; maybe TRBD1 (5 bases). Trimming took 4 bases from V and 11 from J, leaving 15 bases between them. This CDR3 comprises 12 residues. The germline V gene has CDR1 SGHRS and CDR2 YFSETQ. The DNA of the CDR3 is TGCGCCAGCAGCCTGAATGAGGGGTTGGCTTTCTTT. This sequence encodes CASSLNEGLAFF.

CDR3 bases: TGCAGCGTTTCCCTGGAAGGATACGAGCAGTACTTC. Translation gives CSVSLEGYEQYF. This chain links TRBV29-1 with TRBJ2-7; D remains ambiguous. Trimming removed 5 bases from V and 4 bases from J, with 12 bases in between. This CDR3 spans 12 amino acids. Germline CDR1 reads SQVTM; CDR2 reads ANQGSEA.

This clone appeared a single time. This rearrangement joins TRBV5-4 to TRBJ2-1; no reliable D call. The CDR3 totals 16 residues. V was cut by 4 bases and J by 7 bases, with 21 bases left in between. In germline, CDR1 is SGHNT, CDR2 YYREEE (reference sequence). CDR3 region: CASSPPGTRQVNEQFF. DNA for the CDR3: TGTGCCAGCAGCCCCCCCGGAACCCGGCAGGTGAATGAGCAGTTCTTC. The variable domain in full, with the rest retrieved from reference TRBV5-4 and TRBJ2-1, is ETGVTQSPTHLIKTRGQQVTLRCSSQSGHNTVSWYQQALGQGPQFIFQYYREEENGRGNFPPRFSGLQFPNYSSELNVNALELDDSALYLCASSPPGTRQVNEQFFGPGTRLTVL.

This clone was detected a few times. CDR3 loop: CASSVALWENGELFF. CDR3 nucleotide sequence: TGTGCCAGCAGCGTAGCTCTATGGGAGAACGGGGAGCTGTTTTTT. V and J are TRBV9 and TRBJ2-2, with TRBD2 as a possible D gene (5 bases). Germline CDR1 SGDLS, CDR2 YYNGEE. The CDR3 has 15 amino acids. The V gene lost 0 bases and the J gene lost 7 bases, with 13 bases spanning the gap. Filled out from reference TRBV9 and TRBJ2-2, the complete variable domain reads DSGVTQTPKHLITATGQRVTLRCSPRSGDLSVYWYQQSLDQGLQFLIQYYNGEERAKGNILERFSAQQFPDLHSELNLSSLELGDSALYFCASSVALWENGELFFGEGSRLTVL.

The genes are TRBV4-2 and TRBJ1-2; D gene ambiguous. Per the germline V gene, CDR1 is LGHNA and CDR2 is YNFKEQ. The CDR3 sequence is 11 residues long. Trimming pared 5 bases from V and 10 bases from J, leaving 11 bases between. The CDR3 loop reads CASSSGPLYTF. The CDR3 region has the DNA TGTGCCAGCAGCAGCGGACCGCTCTACACCTTC.

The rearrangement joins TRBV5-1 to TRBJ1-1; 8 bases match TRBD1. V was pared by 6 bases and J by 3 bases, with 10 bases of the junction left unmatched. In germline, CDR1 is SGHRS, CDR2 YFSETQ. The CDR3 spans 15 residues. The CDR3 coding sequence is TGCGCCAGCACCCCAACGGACAGGGAACACACTGAAGCTTTCTTT. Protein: CASTPTDREHTEAFF. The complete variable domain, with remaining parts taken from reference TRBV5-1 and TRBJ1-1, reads KAGVTQTPRYLIKTRGQQVTLSCSPISGHRSVSWYQQTPGQGLQFLFEYFSETQRNKGNFPGRFSGRQFSNSRSEMNVSTLELGDSALYLCASTPTDREHTEAFFGQGTRLTVV.

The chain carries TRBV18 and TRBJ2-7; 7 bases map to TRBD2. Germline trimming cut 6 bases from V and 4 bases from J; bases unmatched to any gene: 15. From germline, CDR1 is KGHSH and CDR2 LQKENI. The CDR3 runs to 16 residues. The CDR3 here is CASSPTSTLLGYEQYF. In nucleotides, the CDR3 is TGTGCCAGCTCGCCGACTAGCACCCTCTTGGGTTACGAGCAGTACTTC.